These 9 T cell receptor beta chains came from one sample sequenced in a study of blood T cell repertoires in COVID-19. TCRdb keeps only in-frame clones here, not all; method: immunoSEQ multiplex PCR. The sample consists of a few hundred thousand clones, 85% to 90% of them appearing once. What was sequenced was PBMCs or T cells enriched from blood (not recorded which). Receptor source: a man aged 25 to 40 who had been exposed to COVID-19.

CDR3 amino acids: CASTPTGPYGYTF. The CDR3 nucleotides are TGTGCCAGCACCCCGACAGGGCCCTATGGCTACACCTTC. V usage is TRBV2 and J usage is TRBJ1-2; 7 nucleotides align to TRBD1. This CDR3 has 13 amino acids. Germline values: CDR1 SNHLY, CDR2 FYNNEI. V trimming: 7 bases; J trimming: 4 bases; junction bases outside the gene matches: 6.

This chain joins TRBV28 and TRBJ2-7; TRBD2 aligns across 10 bases. The CDR3 extends over 16 amino acids. J lost 3 bases, V lost 3 bases, and 8 bases had no gene match. The germline gives CDR1 MDHEN, CDR2 SYDVKM. Here the CDR3 DNA reads TGTGCCAGCAGTTTTTCCCATAGCGGGGGGAACTACGAGCAGTACTTC. Encoded protein: CASSFSHSGGNYEQYF.

The DNA for the CDR3 is TGTGCCTGGAGTGAGCCGGGACAGTTTAGCAATCAGCCCCAGCATTTT. Its translation is CAWSEPGQFSNQPQHF. This chain joins TRBV30 and TRBJ1-5; 7 bases agree with TRBD1. There are 16 residues in the CDR3. Unmatched junction bases numbered 6, after V lost 1 base and J lost 0 bases. Germline-derived CDR1 and CDR2 are GTSNPN and SVGIG (reference sequence).

The genes are TRBV11-1 and TRBJ2-7; the D is unclear. Germline values: CDR1 SGHAT, CDR2 FQDESV (reference sequence). This CDR3 is built from 14 residues. The ends were cut back, 5 bases at V and 0 bases at J, with 11 bases in the middle. The CDR3 region is CASSITLSSYEQYF. CDR3 sequence (DNA): TGTGCCAGCAGCATAACGCTGAGCTCCTACGAGCAGTACTTC.

This clone has only a few counts. This chain uses TRBV27 with TRBJ1-1, with a weak D call TRBD1 (5 bases). The CDR3 runs to 15 residues. Trimming left V 7 bases short and J 0 bases short, with 15 bases between. Germline V gene sequence: CDR1 MNHEY, CDR2 SMNVEV (reference sequence). The CDR3 is CASIYQGGVNTEAFF. The DNA of the CDR3 is TGTGCCAGCATTTATCAGGGAGGGGTGAACACTGAAGCTTTCTTT.

The chain employs TRBV5-5 and TRBJ2-7, with D hard to call. Germline CDR1 is SGHKS and CDR2 is YYEKEE (reference sequence). This CDR3 contains 13 residues. Trimming cost V 0 bases and J 3 bases, with 7 bases left between them. CDR3 coding DNA: TGTGCCAGCAGCTTGGCGCCAGACTACGAGCAGTACTTC. Protein product: CASSLAPDYEQYF.

The rearrangement links TRBV5-1 to TRBJ1-1, with 9 positions matching TRBD1. Germline V CDR1 and CDR2: SGHRS, YFSETQ. The CDR3 sequence is 14 residues long. Trimming at V came to 2 bases and at J to 5 bases, leaving 4 bases not matched to a gene. The CDR3 nucleotides are TGCGCCAGCAGCTTTACAGGGGGCTCAACTGAAGCTTTCTTT. It codes for CASSFTGGSTEAFF.

The chain couples TRBV4-3 to TRBJ2-4, with 7 positions matching TRBD2. Germline-derived CDR1 and CDR2 are LGHNA and YSLEER. The ends lost 0 bases at V and 0 bases at J; junction bases unmatched: 11. There are 19 residues in the CDR3. This CDR3 reads CASSQDRAGTTLAKNIQYF. CDR3 nucleotides: TGCGCCAGCAGCCAAGACCGTGCCGGGACTACGTTAGCCAAAAACATTCAGTACTTC.

The V call is TRBV7-2, the J call TRBJ2-3, with 10 bases identical to TRBD2. The germline V gene has CDR1 SGHTA and CDR2 FQGNSA. The CDR3 has 17 amino acids. The trim removed 2 bases at V and 0 bases at J, leaving 5 bases unmatched. CDR3 bases: TGTGCCAGCAGCTTAAGGGTGACTAGCGGGAGCACAGATACGCAGTATTTT. It yields the protein CASSLRVTSGSTDTQYF.